Below, 23 T cell receptor beta chains from the same sample are listed, as sequenced in a study of T cells in localized non-small cell lung cancer. The protocol was immunoSEQ multiplex PCR, while the TCRdb copy is restricted to in-frame clones and leaves out a portion. This table has approximately 31,000 clones, approximately 81% appearing once. The sequencing here drew on peripheral blood, taken before any cancer treatment. These TCRs come from a male donor aged 60 or older with stage II squamous cell lung carcinoma.

The rearrangement uses TRBV6-1 and TRBJ2-1; no reliable D call. CDR1 is MNHNS and CDR2 is SASEGT in the germline V gene. V lost 2 bases and J lost 0, with 8 bases in between. The CDR3 totals 15 residues. CDR3 coding DNA: TGTGCCAGCAGTGAAACGGTCAACTCCTACAATGAGCAGTTCTTC. Protein product: CASSETVNSYNEQFF.

The chain carries TRBV6-6 and TRBJ2-7; 8 bases are shared with TRBD2. CDR3 size: 15 residues. Germline-derived CDR1 and CDR2 are MNHNY and SVGAGI (reference sequence). V was pared by 2 bases and J by 2 bases, with 5 bases of the junction left unmatched. This chain's CDR3 is CASSYASGSPYEQYF. In DNA, the CDR3 is TGTGCCAGCAGTTACGCTAGCGGGTCCCCCTACGAGCAGTACTTC.

This chain uses TRBV14 with TRBJ1-3; D gene ambiguous. V was clipped by 2 bases and J by 1 base, with 12 bases between them. Germline V lookup: CDR1 SGHDN, CDR2 FVKESK. This CDR3 is 16 amino acids long. The CDR3 sequence: CASSQYLSASGNTIYF. The CDR3 nucleotides are TGTGCCAGCAGCCAATATCTCTCGGCGTCTGGAAACACCATATATTTT.

In this sample, this clone turned up a few times. The chain is built from TRBV2 and TRBJ1-2, with TRBD1 identical over 9 bases. This CDR3 spans 15 amino acids. Germline lookup yields CDR1 SNHLY and CDR2 FYNNEI. The J segment lost 4 bases and the V segment lost 9 bases, leaving 12 bases of the junction unmatched. For the CDR3, the DNA is TGTGCCAGACGGAAAACAGGGGGCGCGGTCTATGGCTACACCTTC. It codes for CARRKTGGAVYGYTF.

The CDR3: CASSTGGTPLHF. The CDR3 nucleotides are TGTGCCAGCAGTACTGGGGGAACACCCCTCCACTTT. The V and J genes are TRBV28 and TRBJ1-6; weak D call: TRBD1 (5 bases). The ends were cut back, 5 bases at V and 11 bases at J, with 10 bases in the middle. The CDR3 spans 12 residues. Germline V lookup: CDR1 MDHEN, CDR2 SYDVKM.

V and J are TRBV6-1 and TRBJ2-1; 7 bases line up with TRBD2. Trimming cost V 0 bases and J 12 bases; bases outside gene matches: 8. This CDR3 is built from 14 residues. The germline V gene has CDR1 MNHNS and CDR2 SASEGT. This chain's CDR3 is CASSEAWTRAVQFF. The DNA for the CDR3 is TGTGCCAGCAGTGAAGCCTGGACTAGGGCGGTGCAGTTCTTC.

The CDR3 DNA sequence: TGCAGCGTTGGGACTAGCGGGAGTGCCGGGGAGCTGTTTTTT. It is translated as CSVGTSGSAGELFF. This chain connects TRBV29-1 to TRBJ2-2; 13 nucleotides line up with TRBD2. Looked up from germline, CDR1 is SQVTM and CDR2 is ANQGSEA. The V gene end was trimmed by 4 bases and the J gene end by 6 bases; junction bases not matched to a gene: 2. The CDR3 runs 14 residues.

In its sample, this clone was seen once. The chain combines TRBV7-9 with TRBJ1-3; D gene uncertain. Germline values: CDR1 SEHNR, CDR2 FQNEAQ (reference sequence). The V end lost 6 bases, the J end lost 0 bases, and 15 bases lay between the germline ends. The CDR3 has 16 amino acids. The CDR3 DNA is TGTGCCAGCAGGCGCACGCAGGCCCTCTCTGGAAACACCATATATTTT. Its protein is CASRRTQALSGNTIYF.

This chain connects TRBV5-1 to TRBJ2-3, with TRBD2 identical over 8 bases. This CDR3 has 14 residues. CDR1 SGHRS and CDR2 YFSETQ come from the germline V gene. J was trimmed by 2 bases and V by 6 bases; bases with no gene match: 5. CDR3 sequence (DNA): TGCGCCAGCAAGGAGCGGGGGCCCACAGATACGCAGTATTTT. It codes for CASKERGPTDTQYF.

This clone showed up just a few times. The chain couples TRBV2 to TRBJ2-7, with 8 positions matching TRBD1. V gave up 3 bases and J gave up 0 bases; unmatched junction bases: 4. Germline CDR1 reads SNHLY; CDR2 reads FYNNEI. CDR3 length: 15 amino acids. For the CDR3, the DNA is TGTGCCAGCAGTGACAATACAGGGGGCTCCTACGAGCAGTACTTC. Translation: CASSDNTGGSYEQYF.

Comments on this clone: Other nucleotide sequences in the sample specify the same CDR3. This chain joins TRBV7-8 and TRBJ2-7; D gene unclear. This CDR3 is 14 amino acids long. Germline V CDR1 and CDR2: SGHVS, FQNEAQ. The V and J ends lost 4 bases and 3 bases respectively, with 13 bases between them. CDR3 sequence (DNA): TGTGCCAGCAGCTATATTGGACGGAACTACGAGCAGTACTTC. The encoded protein is CASSYIGRNYEQYF.

In this sample, this clone turned up once. V and J are TRBV7-8 and TRBJ2-7, with D perhaps TRBD2 (5 bases). The CDR3 runs to 13 residues. The V gene's germline CDR1 is SGHVS and CDR2 FQNEAQ. Trimming cost V 0 bases and J 2 bases, with 5 bases left between them. The CDR3 protein is CASSLAGTYEQYF. CDR3 bases: TGTGCCAGCAGCTTAGCCGGGACCTACGAGCAGTACTTC.

The chain recombines TRBV5-6 with TRBJ2-7, with TRBD1 matching 7 bases. This CDR3 is 17 amino acids long. V dropped 0 bases and J dropped 3; count of bases not matched to a gene: 12. Germline CDR1 is SGHDT and CDR2 is YYEEEE. In DNA, the CDR3 is TGTGCCAGCAGCTTGGGGCCCCCGGGACAGACGAACTACGAGCAGTACTTC. Protein sequence: CASSLGPPGQTNYEQYF.

This CDR3 reads CASHKIPGTGSEKLFF. In nucleotides, the CDR3 is TGTGCCAGCCACAAAATCCCGGGGACAGGGTCTGAAAAACTGTTTTTT. V gene TRBV5-6 combines with J gene TRBJ1-4; 9 bases fit TRBD1. The CDR3 runs to 16 residues. J was trimmed by 7 bases and V by 7 bases; bases with no gene match: 14. Germline V gene lookup returns CDR1 SGHDT and CDR2 YYEEEE.

The J gene is TRBJ2-6, the V gene TRBV7-3; 7 nucleotides match TRBD1. After removal of 0 bases from V and 0 bases from J, the junction contained 11 bases not matched to a gene. CDR3 size: 20 residues. Germline CDR1 reads SGHTA; CDR2 reads FQGTGA. CDR3 in DNA: TGTGCCAGCAGCTTAACAGGGGGCTCACCTGGGCGCTCTGGGGCCAACGTCCTGACTTTC. Its protein is CASSLTGGSPGRSGANVLTF.

This clone has a handful of counts. The rearrangement uses TRBV10-3 and TRBJ1-5; D is possibly TRBD1 (6 bases). Trimming pared 6 bases from V and 0 bases from J, leaving 12 bases between. CDR1 ENHRY and CDR2 SYGVKD come from the germline V gene. The CDR3 length is 15 residues. The CDR3 coding sequence is TGTGCCATCAGCTACTCAGGGGATAGCAATCAGCCCCAGCATTTT. Amino acids: CAISYSGDSNQPQHF.

The V call is TRBV5-6, the J call TRBJ1-2; D unclear. Trimming left V 4 bases short and J 5 bases short, with 9 bases between. The germline V gene encodes CDR1 SGHDT and CDR2 YYEEEE. The CDR3 spans 12 residues. CDR3 in DNA: TGTGCCAGCAGCCTGGAGGTTTATGGCTACACCTTC. Residues: CASSLEVYGYTF.

This clone was recorded only once. The V and J genes are TRBV5-6 and TRBJ1-1; possibly TRBD1 for D (5 bases). V was trimmed by 4 bases and J by 6 bases, leaving 10 bases between them. CDR3 length equals 12 residues. CDR1 and CDR2 (germline): SGHDT, YYEEEE. The DNA for the CDR3 is TGTGCCAGCAGCGCCTGGGGCGCTGAAGCTTTCTTT. Translation: CASSAWGAEAFF.

The V call is TRBV11-1, the J call TRBJ2-3, with TRBD2 matching 13 bases. Germline CDR1 reads SGHAT; CDR2 reads FQDESV (reference sequence). CDR3 length: 17 amino acids. V trimming: 5 bases; J trimming: 5 bases; junction bases outside the gene matches: 10. CDR3 nucleotides: TGTGCCAGCAGCCGAAATAAACTAGCGGGAGGGATAGATACGCAGTATTTT. Translating it yields CASSRNKLAGGIDTQYF. Full variable domain (remainder filled in from reference TRBV11-1 and TRBJ2-3): EAEVAQSPRYKITEKSQAVAFWCDPISGHATLYWYRQILGQGPELLVQFQDESVVDDSQLPKDRFSAERLKGVDSTLKIQPAELGDSAMYLCASSRNKLAGGIDTQYFGPGTRLTVL.

The chain joins TRBV4-1 to TRBJ2-7; 11 nucleotides match TRBD1. V lost 2 bases to trimming and J lost 6 bases; unmatched junction nucleotides: 3. Germline V gene data show CDR1 as MGHRA and CDR2 as YSYEKL. The CDR3 is made up of 14 amino acids. The CDR3 reads CASSQWTGGGEQYF. The CDR3 bases are TGCGCCAGCAGCCAATGGACAGGGGGCGGCGAGCAGTACTTC.

This chain connects TRBV27 to TRBJ1-2; D possibly corresponds to TRBD1 (5 bases). This CDR3 has 16 amino acids. The germline V gene encodes CDR1 MNHEY and CDR2 SMNVEV (reference sequence). The V end lost 4 bases, the J end lost 3 bases, and 18 bases lay between the germline ends. The CDR3 loop reads CASSYEIKQADYGYTF. The CDR3 DNA reads as TGTGCCAGCAGTTACGAGATAAAACAGGCTGACTATGGCTACACCTTC.

This chain uses TRBV6-5 with TRBJ1-4; D unclear. CDR3 size: 14 residues. The V and J ends lost 1 base and 8 bases respectively, with 11 bases between them. Germline assignment: CDR1 MNHEY and CDR2 SVGAGI. This chain's CDR3 is CASSYWGEGEKLFF. As DNA, the CDR3 is TGTGCCAGCAGTTACTGGGGTGAAGGCGAAAAACTGTTTTTT.

The chain is built from TRBV18 and TRBJ2-3, with D possibly matching TRBD2 (5 bases). The germline V and J ends were trimmed by 2 bases and 4 bases, with 16 bases remaining between them. Germline lookup yields CDR1 KGHSH and CDR2 LQKENI. This CDR3 region has 16 residues. The CDR3 sequence: CASSPVASADSDTQYF. The CDR3, as DNA: TGTGCCAGCTCACCAGTTGCTTCGGCGGACTCAGATACGCAGTATTTT.